What follows are 25 T cell receptor beta chains derived from one specimen sequenced in a study of blood T cell repertoires in COVID-19. Profiled with immunoSEQ multiplex PCR; TCRdb holds only in-frame clones, not every one. The table has 300,000 to 450,000 clones, over 75% seen once; the top ten hold roughly 1%. The sequencing sample was made of PBMCs or T cells enriched from blood (not recorded which). The receptor source for this set is a man aged 18 to 29 who had recovered from COVID-19.

The V and J genes are TRBV5-1 and TRBJ1-1; TRBD1 matches 7 bases. This CDR3 is built from 15 residues. Germline values: CDR1 SGHRS, CDR2 YFSETQ. V trimming: 0 bases; J trimming: 1 base; junction bases outside the gene matches: 3. CDR3 bases: TGCGCCAGCAGCTTGGCGGGACAGACGAACACTGAAGCTTTCTTT. This translates into CASSLAGQTNTEAFF.

This chain links TRBV6-5 with TRBJ1-1; 7 nucleotides agree with TRBD1. The CDR3 spans 12 residues. Germline loops: CDR1 MNHEY, CDR2 SVGAGI. V lost 6 bases and J lost 7; bases outside the gene matches: 5. CDR3 amino acids: CASRSGTDEAFF. CDR3 nucleotide sequence: TGTGCCAGCAGATCCGGGACAGATGAAGCTTTCTTT.

This rearrangement joins TRBV5-4 to TRBJ1-2; 7 bases map to TRBD1. CDR3 length equals 15 residues. The V segment lost 3 bases and the J segment 2 bases; nucleotides outside the gene matches: 7. Germline CDR1 SGHNT, CDR2 YYREEE (reference sequence). The CDR3 DNA reads TGTGCCAGCAGCTCCTGGGACAGCGGAAACTATGGCTACACCTTC. It encodes CASSSWDSGNYGYTF.

The chain joins TRBV7-9 to TRBJ1-1; 11 bases fit TRBD1. Unmatched junction bases numbered 5, after V lost 1 base and J lost 4 bases. This CDR3 spans 16 amino acids. Per the germline V gene, CDR1 is SEHNR and CDR2 is FQNEAQ (reference sequence). CDR3 in DNA: TGTGCCAGCAGCTTAGGATCCGGGACAGGGGGCACTGAAGCTTTCTTT. This gives the protein CASSLGSGTGGTEAFF.

This chain uses TRBV7-2 with TRBJ2-1; no clear D gene. Per the germline V gene, CDR1 is SGHTA and CDR2 is FQGNSA. Deletions cut 3 bases from V and 0 bases from J, with 6 bases between. The CDR3 extends over 14 amino acids. CDR3 region: CASSFASSYNEQFF. In nucleotides, the CDR3 is TGTGCCAGCAGCTTTGCGAGCTCCTACAATGAGCAGTTCTTC.

V and J are TRBV10-1 and TRBJ1-1; 7 bases agree with TRBD1. With V trimmed by 3 bases and J by 3 bases, 1 base remained unmatched. Germline V CDR1 and CDR2: WNHNN, SYGVQD (reference sequence). The CDR3 loop spans 13 amino acids. CDR3 in amino acids: CASSDQGDTEAFF. DNA of the CDR3: TGCGCCAGCAGTGACCAGGGGGACACTGAAGCTTTCTTT.

The V gene is TRBV7-2, the J gene TRBJ2-7, with 12 bases fitting TRBD2. Unmatched junction bases numbered 6, after V lost 4 bases and J lost 5 bases. The germline V gene has CDR1 SGHTA and CDR2 FQGNSA. The CDR3 has 15 residues. In DNA, the CDR3 is TGTGCCAGCAGCTCCCTAGCGGGGGGGCCCCACGAGCAGTACTTC. As protein: CASSSLAGGPHEQYF.

Only one count was recorded for this clone. The rearrangement joins TRBV14 to TRBJ2-2; 8 bases match TRBD1. The CDR3 contains 14 residues. With V trimmed by 6 bases and J by 5 bases, 5 bases remained unmatched. Germline CDR1 is SGHDN and CDR2 is FVKESK. The DNA of the CDR3 is TGTGCCAGCAGAAATGACAGGGGAACCGGGGAGCTGTTTTTT. Protein sequence: CASRNDRGTGELFF. Variable domain in full (rest from reference TRBV14 and TRBJ2-2): EAGVTQFPSHSVIEKGQTVTLRCDPISGHDNLYWYRRVMGKEIKFLLHFVKESKQDESGMPNNRFLAERTGGTYSTLKVQPAELEDSGVYFCASRNDRGTGELFFGEGSRLTVL.

The chain is built from TRBV28 and TRBJ1-3; unclear D gene. Trimming left V 5 bases short and J 6 bases short, with 8 bases between. Germline values: CDR1 MDHEN, CDR2 SYDVKM. The CDR3 is made up of 12 amino acids. CDR3 coding DNA: TGTGCCAGCAGTCCTTCCCCAAACACCATATATTTT. Its protein product is CASSPSPNTIYF. Combining the CDR3 with reference TRBV28 and TRBJ1-3 gives the whole variable domain DVKVTQSSRYLVKRTGEKVFLECVQDMDHENMFWYRQDPGLGLRLIYFSYDVKMKEKGDIPEGYSVSREKKERFSLILESASTNQTSMYLCASSPSPNTIYFGEGSWLTVV.

V is TRBV6-6 and J is TRBJ1-5; no firm D call. The CDR3 totals 14 residues. Germline V lookup: CDR1 MNHNY, CDR2 SVGAGI (reference sequence). V gave up 0 bases and J gave up 5 bases, with 8 bases separating them. The CDR3 sequence is CASSYSGRDQPQHF. The CDR3, as DNA: TGTGCCAGCAGTTACTCGGGCCGAGATCAGCCCCAGCATTTT.

The chain has TRBV10-3 and TRBJ1-6; no clear D gene. Per germline, CDR1 ENHRY and CDR2 SYGVKD. Trimming removed 4 bases at V and 4 bases at J, with 8 bases between. The CDR3 spans 14 residues. The CDR3 reads CAISAQTYNSPLHF. CDR3 nucleotides: TGTGCCATCAGTGCCCAGACTTATAATTCACCCCTCCACTTT.

V gene TRBV5-8 combines with J gene TRBJ1-6, with unresolved D. Germline V gene lookup returns CDR1 SGHTS and CDR2 YDEGEE. This CDR3 has 15 residues. The V and J ends lost 3 bases and 0 bases respectively, with 7 bases between them. CDR3 in DNA: TGTGCCAGCAGCTCCGTGAGCTCCTATAATTCACCCCTCCACTTT. Translated: CASSSVSSYNSPLHF.

The V call is TRBV5-1, the J call TRBJ2-7; a weak D match, TRBD1 (6 bases). CDR1 is SGHRS, CDR2 YFSETQ, per germline. V dropped 5 bases and J dropped 5 bases, with 20 bases sitting between them. The CDR3 is made up of 15 amino acids. CDR3 DNA sequence: TGCGCCAGCAGTTGGCAGGGGTCTCGGTTCGACGAGCAGTACTTC. Its translation: CASSWQGSRFDEQYF.

The chain joins TRBV9 to TRBJ2-7, with D tentatively TRBD2 (5 bases). The V gene lost 4 bases and the J gene lost 0 bases, with 20 bases spanning the gap. The CDR3 is 17 amino acids. The germline gives CDR1 SGDLS, CDR2 YYNGEE. The CDR3, as DNA: TGTGCCAGCAGCCCCCTCGCGGTGGACTCCCACTCCTACGAGCAGTACTTC. It encodes CASSPLAVDSHSYEQYF.

The V call is TRBV7-9, the J call TRBJ1-4, with D tentatively TRBD1 (6 bases). Trimming stripped 2 bases from V and 4 bases from J, with 14 bases between. Germline values: CDR1 SEHNR, CDR2 FQNEAQ (reference sequence). CDR3 length: 16 amino acids. CDR3 residues: CASSLIAWGRNEKLFF. The CDR3 DNA is TGTGCCAGCAGCTTAATTGCGTGGGGGCGTAATGAAAAACTGTTTTTT.

J is TRBJ2-2 and V is TRBV9; no definite D call. The CDR3 contains 13 residues. CDR1 is SGDLS, CDR2 YYNGEE, per germline. Trimming removed 0 bases at V and 6 bases at J, with 6 bases between. The CDR3, as DNA: TGTGCCAGCAGCGTAGTAACGGCCGGGGAGCTGTTTTTT. Translating gives CASSVVTAGELFF.

The V and J genes are TRBV6-5 and TRBJ1-3; D not resolved. The CDR3 spans 16 residues. Germline CDR1 and CDR2: MNHEY and SVGAGI. V was clipped by 4 bases and J by 2 bases, with 15 bases between them. The chain's CDR3 is CASSWSRVIAGNTIYF. In nucleotides, the CDR3 is TGTGCCAGCAGTTGGTCTCGGGTTATCGCTGGAAACACCATATATTTT.

The rearrangement uses TRBV7-2 and TRBJ2-5, with TRBD2 identical over 7 bases. Per the germline V gene, CDR1 is SGHTA and CDR2 is FQGNSA. V lost 1 base, J lost 2 bases, and 4 bases stayed unmatched. CDR3 length equals 15 residues. The chain's CDR3 is CASSLVSGEQETQYF. The CDR3 DNA reads TGTGCCAGCAGCTTAGTGAGCGGGGAACAAGAGACCCAGTACTTC.

The sample holds one count of this clone. The chain carries TRBV3-1 (or the pseudogene TRBV3-2) and TRBJ2-7, with TRBD1 matching 11 bases. This CDR3 spans 14 amino acids. The V gene's germline CDR1 is LGHDT and CDR2 YNNKEL (reference sequence). V lost 8 bases to trimming and J lost 6 bases; unmatched junction nucleotides: 9. The CDR3 bases are TGTGCCAGCCAAAGGGGGGACAGGGGGTTCGAGCAGTACTTC. Protein: CASQRGDRGFEQYF.

The chain is built from TRBV18 and TRBJ1-1; TRBD1 might be the D (6 bases). Germline CDR1 and CDR2: KGHSH and LQKENI. Trimming cost V 4 bases and J 4 bases, with 13 bases left between them. The CDR3 spans 14 residues. This CDR3 is CASSQYREGTEAFF. The CDR3 nucleotides read TGTGCCAGCTCACAATACAGGGAAGGCACTGAAGCTTTCTTT.

V and J are TRBV18 and TRBJ1-1; D possibly corresponds to TRBD1 (5 bases). V lost 1 base and J lost 6, with 9 bases in between. CDR3 length: 13 amino acids. Germline CDR1 is KGHSH and CDR2 is LQKENI. This chain's CDR3 is CASSPQGYAEAFF. CDR3 DNA: TGTGCCAGCTCACCACAGGGGTACGCTGAAGCTTTCTTT.

This clone appeared a single time. J is TRBJ1-5 and V is TRBV5-1, with 10 bases matching TRBD1. V dropped 4 bases and J dropped 6; count of bases not matched to a gene: 10. This CDR3 is 16 amino acids long. Per the germline V gene, CDR1 is SGHRS and CDR2 is YFSETQ. The CDR3 loop is CASSPGTGELLQPQHF. CDR3 sequence (DNA): TGCGCCAGCAGCCCCGGGACAGGGGAATTACTTCAGCCCCAGCATTTT. The whole variable domain, filled in from reference TRBV5-1 and TRBJ1-5, reads KAGVTQTPRYLIKTRGQQVTLSCSPISGHRSVSWYQQTPGQGLQFLFEYFSETQRNKGNFPGRFSGRQFSNSRSEMNVSTLELGDSALYLCASSPGTGELLQPQHFGDGTRLSIL.

The CDR3 sequence: CASSLVSNTQYF. The CDR3 coding sequence is TGTGCCAGCAGCTTAGTTAGCAATACGCAGTATTTT. V usage is TRBV7-2 and J usage is TRBJ2-3; no firm D call. Deletions cut 1 base from V and 7 bases from J, with 6 bases between. The germline CDR1 and CDR2 sequences are SGHTA and FQGNSA. This CDR3 is 12 amino acids long.

This clone was seen more than once but under ten times. V is TRBV7-9 and J is TRBJ2-5; no reliable D call. The CDR3 spans 12 residues. Germline CDR1 SEHNR, CDR2 FQNEAQ (reference sequence). V gave up 5 bases and J gave up 2 bases, with 6 bases separating them. CDR3 DNA: TGTGCCAGCAGCATCCCACAAGAGACCCAGTACTTC. It is translated as CASSIPQETQYF.

J is TRBJ2-1 and V is TRBV5-1, with D perhaps matching TRBD1 (6 bases). Deletions cut 7 bases from V and 2 bases from J, with 10 bases between. The germline CDR1 and CDR2 sequences are SGHRS and YFSETQ. This CDR3 comprises 13 residues. CDR3: CASGQNTYNEQFF. The DNA of the CDR3 is TGCGCCAGCGGACAGAATACCTACAATGAGCAGTTCTTC.